The text below deals with one TCR beta chain. What it recognizes is unknown. This specimen comes from a study of CD8 T cells in ankylosing spondylitis. Findings and caveats of the study: Several highly homologous variants made up a TCR beta motif, and this motif appeared characteristic of ankylosing spondylitis blood. Reported data indicate significant enrichment of disease-linked clones within matched ankylosing spondylitis synovial fluid. A number of the motif variants had already been described in reactive arthritis synovial fluid and blood.

Each TCR beta library was made by quantitative 5'-RACE that incorporated molecular barcodes. TCRdb re-derived calls from the 5' RACE reads in MiXCR, one entry per CDR3 protein. The sample contains around 250,000 distinct CDR3 sequences, about 10% of which appear only once. The CDR3 has 14 residues. V was clipped by 0 bases and J by 8 bases, with 9 bases between them. CDR1 SGHRS and CDR2 YFSETQ come from the germline V gene. The sample comprised blood, either unsorted or a sorted T cell fraction (not recorded which). The rearrangement links TRBV5-1 to TRBJ1-6; D gene ambiguous. The clonotype comes from a male donor with ankylosing spondylitis or in good health (not recorded which). The CDR3 coding sequence is TGCGCCAGCAGCTTGGCCCGCACAGATTCACCCCTCCACTTT. The encoded protein is CASSLARTDSPLHF.